This T cell receptor beta chain was obtained from a study of shared clonotypes between healthy human individuals. Study findings and constraints: Sampling involved blood alone; tissue repertoires likely differ. Donor scarcity curtailed the genetic and exposure-history diversity represented herein.

V shed 3 bases and J shed 3 bases, with 21 bases lying between them. The germline gives CDR1 SGHVS, CDR2 FNYEAQ. CDR3 length equals 18 residues. Comments on this clone: The antigen is undetermined.

As handled by the study authors: In the immunoSEQ data, sequences were junction-only and lacked quality scores, so filtering differed. Data came from immunoSEQ multiplex PCR; TCRdb stores just in-frame clones and leaves some out. D and trimming were read from the DNA, whereas the V and J calls and clone size are those reported in that table. The sample records almost 700,000 clones, 90% to 95% being singletons. CD45RO-negative, CCR7-positively selected cells formed the naive CD8 fraction, excluding terminally differentiated effector memory CD45RA+ cells. The study drew all its donors from Caucasian adults living in Nashville, Tennessee.

The sequence came from a man between 25 and 39 years old in good health. The chain joins TRBV7-6 to TRBJ2-1; either TRBD1 or TRBD2 may supply D (6 bases each). Material for sequencing was naive CD8+ T cells sorted from blood. The CDR3 nucleotides read TGTGCCAGCAGCTTTTCGGCGGAGGGACATACCTACTACAATGAGCAGTTCTTC. Residues: CASSFSAEGHTYYNEQFF.